A selection of T cell receptor beta chains follows, all from one sample in a study of blood T cell repertoires in COVID-19. The data were produced by immunoSEQ multiplex PCR, yet TCRdb's version contains in-frame clones alone and is incomplete. The table has roughly 130,000 clones, approximately 87% seen once; the top ten hold 3.5% to 4.5%. The sample was peripheral blood. The receptors shown here come from a woman aged 55-75 years with acute or convalescent COVID-19. Both conserved end residues are part of each CDR3. A D gene is named only where the DNA matches it firmly. The size of a clone is reported for some rows only, either as once, few or many, or as a class for expanded clones.

TRBD1	TRBV15	TRBJ2-4	NA	TGTGCCACCAGCAGACCGCCGGGACAGGGGGCATACATTCAGTACTTC	CATSRPPGQGAYIQYF
TRBD1	TRBV7-3	TRBJ1-2	NA	TGTGCCAGCAGCCTAGACAGGGGAAACGGCTACACCTTC	CASSLDRGNGYTF
NA	TRBV3-1/TRBV3-2	TRBJ2-2	NA	TGTGCCAGCAGAGCCAACACCGGGGAGCTGTTTTTT	CASRANTGELFF
TRBD1	TRBV19	TRBJ2-4	NA	TGTGCCAGCACTCTAGACAGGGACACAGCCAAAAACATTCAGTACTTC	CASTLDRDTAKNIQYF
NA	TRBV4-1	TRBJ2-1	NA	TGCGCCAGCAGCCAACCCGGCTACAATGAGCAGTTCTTC	CASSQPGYNEQFF
TRBD1	TRBV28	TRBJ1-2	NA	TGTGCCAGCAGTTCTCCGGACAGGGTTTGGCCCTATGGCTACACCTTC	CASSSPDRVWPYGYTF
TRBD2	TRBV6-6	TRBJ2-1	NA	TGTGCCAGCAGTCACGGGAGGCACCAGAGCTCCTACAATGAGCAGTTCTTC	CASSHGRHQSSYNEQFF
TRBD1	TRBV2	TRBJ1-6	NA	TGTGCCAGCGTTAGGGACAGGAGCTCCTATAATTCACCCCTCCACTTT	CASVRDRSSYNSPLHF
TRBD1	TRBV18	TRBJ2-7	NA	TGTGCCAGCTCACCACGTGCCCCCGACAGGGGGCCGAACGAGCAGTACTTC	CASSPRAPDRGPNEQYF
TRBD2	TRBV7-8	TRBJ2-1	NA	TGTGCCAGCAGCCTGAATAGCGGGGGAGGGGGGAATGAGCAGTTCTTC	CASSLNSGGGGNEQFF
NA	TRBV6-5	TRBJ1-4	once	TGTGCCAGCAGCCGGACAACAACTAATGAAAAACTGTTTTTT	CASSRTTTNEKLFF
NA	TRBV5-4	TRBJ1-2	NA	TGTGCCAGCAGCTTGGGACAGCGGGTGGGAGGCTACACCTTC	CASSLGQRVGGYTF
TRBD1	TRBV7-9	TRBJ1-4	few	TGTGCCAGCAGCCCTTCCGGGACAGGGCCCCATGAAAAACTGTTTTTT	CASSPSGTGPHEKLFF
NA	TRBV5-6	TRBJ2-1	few	TGTGCCAGCAGCTTGGGCAGGCGGGCTGAGCAGTTCTTC	CASSLGRRAEQFF
NA	TRBV11-2	TRBJ2-1	NA	TGTGCCAGCAGCCAATGGACAGTGCCCAATGAGCAGTTCTTC	CASSQWTVPNEQFF
TRBD1	TRBV9	TRBJ1-2	NA	TGTGCCAGCAGCGTAGCTCGACAGGGGGCCTATGGCTACACCTTC	CASSVARQGAYGYTF
NA	TRBV28	TRBJ1-1	once	TGTGCCAGCAGTTTTGCGCACTCGCTAGGGAACACTGAAGCTTTCTTT	CASSFAHSLGNTEAFF
NA	TRBV5-4	TRBJ2-3	NA	TGTGCCAGCAGCTTCCAAGATACGCAGTATTTT	CASSFQDTQYF
NA	TRBV6-2/TRBV6-3	TRBJ1-5	NA	TGTGCCAGCAGTCCACAGGGACGTAGCAATCAGCCCCAGCATTTT	CASSPQGRSNQPQHF
TRBD1	TRBV29-1	TRBJ1-2	few	TGCAGCGTGAGGCCAGGGGGCCTCTATGGCTACACCTTC	CSVRPGGLYGYTF
TRBD1	TRBV15	TRBJ1-1	NA	TGTGCCACCAGCAGAGAACAGGGGAGGCTGAACACTGAAGCTTTCTTT	CATSREQGRLNTEAFF
NA	TRBV5-1	TRBJ2-3	NA	TGCGCCAGCAGCCTCCAGCCGGGAAAGAGAATAGATACGCAGTATTTT	CASSLQPGKRIDTQYF
TRBD1	TRBV30	TRBJ2-5	NA	TGTGCCTGGAGTTGGTCAGGGGGAGTCGAGACCCAGTACTTC	CAWSWSGGVETQYF